This T cell receptor (beta chain) was found in a study of tumor-infiltrating lymphocytes in localized non-small cell lung cancer. Study details: Several tumor histologies, both smoking statuses, and some post-neoadjuvant chemotherapy samples were included. General study results and limits: Tumor T-cell fraction from TCR sequencing was not associated with recurrence-free survival (p = 0.61). IM1 and IM2 tumors showed no difference in T-cell fraction.

From germline, CDR1 is SQVTM and CDR2 ANQGSEA. The CDR3 length is 14 residues. V shed 6 bases, J shed 0 bases, and the junction held 7 bases outside the gene matches. Comments on this clone: The antigen remains undetermined.

Sequencing used immunoSEQ multiplex PCR; TCRdb keeps in-frame clones, though not all of them. The sample contains approximately 10,000 clones, less than 75% of which appear only once. The sample comprised lung tumor tissue. The TCR comes from a human donor with non-small cell lung cancer. The chain uses TRBV29-1 and TRBJ1-1, with 7 bases identical to TRBD1. The CDR3: CSVHRGGVNTEAFF. The CDR3 nucleotides read TGCAGCGTCCACAGGGGAGGAGTGAACACTGAAGCTTTCTTT. Filled out from reference TRBV29-1 and TRBJ1-1, the complete variable domain reads SAVISQKPSRDICQRGTSLTIQCQVDSQVTMMFWYRQQPGQSLTLIATANQGSEATYESGFVIDKFPISRPNLTFSTLTVSNMSPEDSSIYLCSVHRGGVNTEAFFGQGTRLTVV.